Below, 14 T cell receptor beta chains from the same sample are listed, as sequenced in a study of PD-L1 blockade in urothelial cancer. This sample's time point: pretreatment peripheral blood. The protocol was immunoSEQ multiplex PCR, while the TCRdb copy is restricted to in-frame clones and leaves out a portion. The repertoire includes approximately 52,000 clones, 85% of them detected once, and roughly 14% sits in the top ten. This specimen consisted of PBMCs, obtained around atezolizumab (anti-PD-L1) treatment. The source is a man between 65 and 85 years old with urothelial cancer.

The chain recombines TRBV5-5 with TRBJ2-7, with D maybe TRBD1 (6 bases). CDR1 is SGHKS and CDR2 is YYEKEE in the germline V gene (reference sequence). Trimming shortened V by 5 bases and J by 3 bases, and 18 bases separated the two germline ends. CDR3 length equals 15 residues. The CDR3 region is CASSATTDRSYEQYF. The CDR3 DNA sequence: TGTGCCAGCAGTGCTACGACTGACAGGAGCTACGAGCAGTACTTC.

This chain uses TRBV6-5 with TRBJ1-2; possibly TRBD1 for D (6 bases). Germline V gives CDR1 MNHEY, CDR2 SVGAGI. CDR3 size: 15 residues. V shed 0 bases and J shed 5 bases, with 13 bases lying between them. The CDR3 nucleotides read TGTGCCAGCAGTTACTCGATGGGCAGGGGTTATGGCTACACCTTC. As protein: CASSYSMGRGYGYTF.

The V and J genes are TRBV30 and TRBJ2-5; TRBD2 matches 12 bases. The CDR3 extends over 15 amino acids. The germline V gene encodes CDR1 GTSNPN and CDR2 SVGIG (reference sequence). After removal of 0 bases from V and 4 bases from J, the junction contained 3 bases not matched to a gene. This CDR3 is CAWSVKLAGGETQYF. CDR3 DNA: TGTGCCTGGAGTGTAAAACTAGCGGGGGGAGAGACCCAGTACTTC.

This chain links TRBV7-9 with TRBJ1-3; D might be TRBD1 (6 bases). The CDR3 has 14 residues. Germline CDR1 reads SEHNR; CDR2 reads FQNEAQ (reference sequence). Trimming shortened V by 5 bases and J by 2 bases, and 10 bases separated the two germline ends. CDR3 bases: TGTGCCAGCAGCCCAGGGGTTACTGGAAACACCATATATTTT. Its protein is CASSPGVTGNTIYF.

The V gene is TRBV14, the J gene TRBJ2-2; no clear D gene. CDR1 is SGHDN, CDR2 FVKESK, per germline. V was clipped by 1 base and J by 6 bases, with 12 bases between them. CDR3 length: 15 amino acids. CDR3 sequence (DNA): TGTGCCAGCAGCCAAGGCGCCGCTGTTGCCGGGGAGCTGTTTTTT. Amino acid sequence: CASSQGAAVAGELFF.

This clone has a handful of counts. The V gene is TRBV7-9, the J gene TRBJ1-1; 8 nucleotides agree with TRBD1. CDR1 and CDR2 (germline): SEHNR, FQNEAQ (reference sequence). The CDR3 spans 12 residues. Germline trimming cut 5 bases from V and 9 bases from J; bases unmatched to any gene: 5. The CDR3 bases are TGTGCCAGCAGCCTAAGGACAGGGCAAGCTTTCTTT. It translates to CASSLRTGQAFF.

The chain couples TRBV19 to TRBJ2-2, with TRBD2 identical over 12 bases. This CDR3 region has 20 residues. Germline V gives CDR1 LNHDA, CDR2 SQIVND (reference sequence). V dropped 1 base and J dropped 7; count of bases not matched to a gene: 16. This CDR3 reads CASSIGLGLAGARRGGELFF. In DNA, the CDR3 is TGTGCCAGTAGTATAGGCCTGGGACTAGCGGGCGCCCGACGGGGCGGGGAGCTGTTTTTT.

The chain is built from TRBV27 and TRBJ2-7; 11 bases agree with TRBD2. The germline V gene has CDR1 MNHEY and CDR2 SMNVEV (reference sequence). The CDR3 spans 14 residues. Germline trimming cut 6 bases from V and 7 bases from J; bases unmatched to any gene: 8. DNA for the CDR3: TGTGCCAGCAGCGTACTAGCGGGAGATAGGGAGCAGTACTTC. It translates to CASSVLAGDREQYF.

The chain combines TRBV7-8 with TRBJ2-7; 12 nucleotides line up with TRBD1. J was trimmed by 4 bases and V by 3 bases; bases with no gene match: 10. Germline V gene lookup returns CDR1 SGHVS and CDR2 FQNEAQ. This CDR3 is built from 17 residues. The CDR3 nucleotides are TGTGCCAGCAGCTTCTCGCTACGGGACAGGGGGCAGTACGAGCAGTACTTC. Translating gives CASSFSLRDRGQYEQYF. Based on the CDR3 plus reference TRBV7-8 and TRBJ2-7, the full variable domain is GAGVSQSPRYKVAKRGQDVALRCDPISGHVSLFWYQQALGQGPEFLTYFQNEAQLDKSGLPSDRFFAERPEGSVSTLKIQRTQQEDSAVYLCASSFSLRDRGQYEQYFGPGTRLTVT.

The chain recombines TRBV18 with TRBJ2-1, with 8 bases lining up with TRBD1. This CDR3 is 17 amino acids long. Germline CDR1 is KGHSH and CDR2 is LQKENI. The ends lost 2 bases at V and 7 bases at J; junction bases unmatched: 13. The CDR3 sequence: CASSPMGRGRTRNEQFF. CDR3 DNA: TGTGCCAGCTCACCAATGGGCAGGGGGCGGACCCGTAATGAGCAGTTCTTC.

The V and J genes are TRBV7-8 and TRBJ2-1; 7 nucleotides align to TRBD2. The CDR3 runs to 17 residues. Germline CDR1 and CDR2: SGHVS and FQNEAQ. V shed 2 bases and J 6 bases; nucleotides not matched to a gene: 13. The DNA of the CDR3 is TGTGCCAGCAGCTTATTCCCGGGCGGGGGTGGTAGCAATGAGCAGTTCTTC. Its protein is CASSLFPGGGGSNEQFF. Complete variable domain (other parts from reference TRBV7-8 and TRBJ2-1): GAGVSQSPRYKVAKRGQDVALRCDPISGHVSLFWYQQALGQGPEFLTYFQNEAQLDKSGLPSDRFFAERPEGSVSTLKIQRTQQEDSAVYLCASSLFPGGGGSNEQFFGPGTRLTVL.

V and J are TRBV2 and TRBJ1-5; D might be TRBD1 (6 bases). V lost 4 bases, J lost 7 bases, and 17 bases lay in between. Germline CDR1 and CDR2: SNHLY and FYNNEI. This CDR3 region has 15 residues. CDR3 residues: CASSAVGGGSQPQHF. CDR3 in DNA: TGTGCCAGCAGTGCAGTTGGGGGCGGATCCCAGCCCCAGCATTTT.

This chain connects TRBV2 to TRBJ2-7; 10 bases match TRBD2. Trimming at V came to 8 bases and at J to 4 bases, leaving 17 bases not matched to a gene. There are 17 residues in the CDR3. Germline-derived CDR1 and CDR2 are SNHLY and FYNNEI. The CDR3 sequence is CASGESPTSGKVYEQYF. The CDR3 coding sequence is TGTGCCAGCGGCGAATCCCCCACTAGCGGGAAGGTTTACGAGCAGTACTTC.

V and J are TRBV7-9 and TRBJ1-5; TRBD1 agrees at 8 bases. The CDR3 totals 15 residues. The germline V gene has CDR1 SEHNR and CDR2 FQNEAQ (reference sequence). With 8 bases clipped from V and 2 bases from J, the junction kept 8 bases outside the gene matches. The CDR3 nucleotides are TGTGCCAGCCAAGGGGGGACAGGAGGCAATCAGCCCCAGCATTTT. As protein: CASQGGTGGNQPQHF.